This entry describes one TCR beta chain. These data belong to a study of technical replicates of blood from a handful of donors. Generated by immunoSEQ multiplex PCR, the TCRdb table keeps only in-frame clones and is missing some. The repertoire holds tens of thousands of clones, with 95% as singletons. The sequence was collected from a human donor in good health. Sequenced: T cells isolated from PBMCs.

CDR3: CASSPIAGPRTGELFF. The CDR3 DNA sequence: TGTGCCAGCAGCCCCATCGCGGGACCTAGAACCGGGGAGCTGTTTTTT. The chain links TRBV14 to TRBJ2-2, with D possibly TRBD2 on 6 matching bases. Looked up from germline, CDR1 is SGHDN and CDR2 is FVKESK. V was trimmed by 4 bases and J by 5 bases, leaving 17 bases between them. The CDR3 length is 16 residues.